The present T cell receptor beta chain was sequenced within a study of T cell changes during pregnancy in multiple sclerosis. V lost 4 bases and J 1 base, leaving 8 bases between the germline ends. Germline assignment: CDR1 KGHSH and CDR2 LQKENI. The CDR3 is 14 amino acids. Using immunoSEQ multiplex PCR, the repertoire was profiled, and TCRdb retains in-frame clones only, with some absent. The table lists over 25,000 clones, approximately 90% of them singletons. This clone was detected only once. Source: CD8+ T cells from peripheral blood mononuclear cells, taken after pregnancy. This sequence originates from a female donor with multiple sclerosis, enrolled in a pregnancy study. The chain joins TRBV18 to TRBJ2-1, with a tentative D call TRBD2 (6 bases). The CDR3 loop is CASSLSGSYNEQFF. The CDR3 bases are TGTGCCAGCTCACTGAGCGGGTCCTACAATGAGCAGTTCTTC.